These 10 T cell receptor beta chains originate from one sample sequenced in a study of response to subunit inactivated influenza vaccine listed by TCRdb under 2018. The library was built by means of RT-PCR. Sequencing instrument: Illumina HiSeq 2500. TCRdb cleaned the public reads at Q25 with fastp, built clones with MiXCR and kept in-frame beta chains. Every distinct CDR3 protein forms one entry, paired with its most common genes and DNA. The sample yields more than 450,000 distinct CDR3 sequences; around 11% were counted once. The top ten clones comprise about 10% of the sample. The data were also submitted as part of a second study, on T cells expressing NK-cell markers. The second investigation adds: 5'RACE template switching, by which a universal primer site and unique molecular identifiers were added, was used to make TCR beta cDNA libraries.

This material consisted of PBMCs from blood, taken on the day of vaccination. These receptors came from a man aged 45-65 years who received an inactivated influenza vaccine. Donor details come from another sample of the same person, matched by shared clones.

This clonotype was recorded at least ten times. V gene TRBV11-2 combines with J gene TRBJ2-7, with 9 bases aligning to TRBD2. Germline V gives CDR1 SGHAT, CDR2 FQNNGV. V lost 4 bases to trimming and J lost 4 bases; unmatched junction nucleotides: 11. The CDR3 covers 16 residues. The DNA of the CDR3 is TGTGCCAGCAGCTCCAGGAGCGGGAGGATAGCGTACGAGCAGTACTTC. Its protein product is CASSSRSGRIAYEQYF.

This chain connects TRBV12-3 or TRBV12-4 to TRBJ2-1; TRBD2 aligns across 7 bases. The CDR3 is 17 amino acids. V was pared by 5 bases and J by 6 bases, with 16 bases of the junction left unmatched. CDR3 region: CASSLLSVGGGGNEQFF. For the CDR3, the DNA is TGTGCCAGCAGTCTCCTGAGCGTTGGCGGGGGAGGCAATGAGCAGTTCTTC.

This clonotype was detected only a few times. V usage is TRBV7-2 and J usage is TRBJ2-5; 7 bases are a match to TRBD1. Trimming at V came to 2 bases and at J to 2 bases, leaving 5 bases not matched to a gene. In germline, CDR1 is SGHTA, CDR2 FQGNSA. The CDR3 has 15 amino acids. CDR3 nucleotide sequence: TGTGCCAGCAGCTTAATGACAGGGTTGCAAGAGACCCAGTACTTC. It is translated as CASSLMTGLQETQYF.

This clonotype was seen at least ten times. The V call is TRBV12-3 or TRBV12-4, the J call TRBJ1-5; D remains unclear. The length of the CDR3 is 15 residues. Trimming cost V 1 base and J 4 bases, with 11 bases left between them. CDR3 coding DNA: TGTGCCAGCAGTTTAGAAGGATGGGGAAATCAGCCCCAGCATTTT. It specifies CASSLEGWGNQPQHF.

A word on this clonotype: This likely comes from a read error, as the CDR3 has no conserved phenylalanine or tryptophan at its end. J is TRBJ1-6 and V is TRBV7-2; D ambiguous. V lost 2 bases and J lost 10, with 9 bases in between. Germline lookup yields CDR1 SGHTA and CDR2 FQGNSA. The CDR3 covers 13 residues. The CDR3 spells CASSLSVNSPLHV. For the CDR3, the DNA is TGTGCCAGCAGCTTATCTGTAAACTCACCCCTCCACGTT.

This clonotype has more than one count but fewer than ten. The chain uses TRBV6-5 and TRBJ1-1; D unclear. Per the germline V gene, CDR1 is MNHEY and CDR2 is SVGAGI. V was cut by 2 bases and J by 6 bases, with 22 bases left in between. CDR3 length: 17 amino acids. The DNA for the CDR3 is TGTGCCAGCAGTTACGGGATTGGGCGGACGAAGAGCCCTGAAGCTTTCTTT. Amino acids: CASSYGIGRTKSPEAFF.

CDR3 region: CASSYTHASGELFF. The CDR3 DNA reads TGTGCCAGCAGTTACACCCACGCTAGCGGGGAGCTGTTTTTT. The chain recombines TRBV6-5 with TRBJ2-2; D unclear. Germline V lookup: CDR1 MNHEY, CDR2 SVGAGI. Trimming removed 2 bases at V and 7 bases at J, with 11 bases between. The CDR3 covers 14 residues.

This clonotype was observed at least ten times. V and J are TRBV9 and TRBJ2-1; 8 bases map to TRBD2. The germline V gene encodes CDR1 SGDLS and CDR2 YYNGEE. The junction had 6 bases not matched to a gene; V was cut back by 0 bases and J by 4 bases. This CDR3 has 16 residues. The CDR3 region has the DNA TGTGCCAGCAGCGTAGGGGGACTAGGGGGTTACAATGAGCAGTTCTTC. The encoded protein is CASSVGGLGGYNEQFF.

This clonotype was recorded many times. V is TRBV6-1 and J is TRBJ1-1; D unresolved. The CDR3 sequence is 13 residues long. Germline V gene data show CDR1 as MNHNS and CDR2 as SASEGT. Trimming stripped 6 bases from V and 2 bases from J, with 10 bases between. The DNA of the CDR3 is TGTGCCAGCAGCTTCACGGGAAACACTGAAGCTTTCTTT. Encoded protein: CASSFTGNTEAFF.

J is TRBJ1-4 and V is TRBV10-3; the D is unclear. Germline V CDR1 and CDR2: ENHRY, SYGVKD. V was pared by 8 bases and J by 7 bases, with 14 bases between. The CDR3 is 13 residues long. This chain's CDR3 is CAIGEGGGEKLFF. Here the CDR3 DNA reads TGTGCCATCGGAGAGGGAGGAGGTGAAAAACTGTTTTTT.